This is a list of T cell receptor beta chains from one sample in a study of T cell responses to AZD1222 COVID-19 vaccine. Clones were sequenced by immunoSEQ multiplex PCR, and TCRdb holds only the in-frame ones, with some missing. In the table there are 90,000 or so clones, approximately 90% of which are singletons. This specimen consisted of peripheral blood, obtained on day 0 of AZD1222 vaccination. The receptors come from an adult in good health. CDR3s include the opening cysteine and the closing phenylalanine or tryptophan. The D gene is left open where the match is weak. Clone size appears in some rows only: once, few, many, or a class for an expanded clone.

J gene	V gene	D gene	clone size	CDR3 DNA	CDR3 protein
TRBJ1-4	TRBV19	.	.	TGTGCCAGTAGTATTCGCCGTAATGAAAAACTGTTTTTT	CASSIRRNEKLFF
TRBJ2-5	TRBV6-6	TRBD2	.	TGTGCCAGCAGAAGGACTAGCGGCCAAGAGACCCAGTACTTC	CASRRTSGQETQYF
TRBJ1-5	TRBV19	.	.	TGTGCCAGTAGTATAGAAGGGTTCACTCAGCCCCAGCATTTT	CASSIEGFTQPQHF
TRBJ2-5	TRBV10-3	TRBD2	.	TGTGCCATCAGTGAGTCGACTAGCGGGGGCGAGACCCAGTACTTC	CAISESTSGGETQYF
TRBJ2-2	TRBV6-2/TRBV6-3	TRBD1	.	TGTGCCAGCAGTTACTCCGGGACAGGCGCCGGGGAGCTGTTTTTT	CASSYSGTGAGELFF
TRBJ1-4	TRBV25-1	.	once	TGTGCCAGCAGTGCTACGGCAGCGAATTATAATGAAAAACTGTTTTTT	CASSATAANYNEKLFF
TRBJ2-7	TRBV11-2	.	few	TGTGCCAGCAGCCGGGACGGTCGAACAGCTTACTACGAGCAGTACTTC	CASSRDGRTAYYEQYF
TRBJ1-5	TRBV29-1	.	.	TGCAGCGTTGAAGATGGGGAGGGGGTCCAGCCCCAGCATTTT	CSVEDGEGVQPQHF
TRBJ2-5	TRBV6-5	.	.	TGTGCCAGCAGGACAGGATCCCGCCAAGTGTGGACCCAGTACTTC	CASRTGSRQVWTQYF
TRBJ2-5	TRBV4-2	TRBD2	once	TGTGCCAGCAGCCAAGATCAGCTAGCGGGTTTCCAAGAGACCCAGTACTTC	CASSQDQLAGFQETQYF
TRBJ1-2	TRBV5-1	TRBD1	few	TGCGCCAGCAGCACCCTTCAGGGGGACTATGGCTACACCTTC	CASSTLQGDYGYTF
TRBJ2-2	TRBV5-1	.	.	TGCGCCAGCAGCTTCACGGGGGCCGGCGGGGAGCTGTTTTTT	CASSFTGAGGELFF
TRBJ1-1	TRBV19	.	.	TGTGCCAGTAGTCAGTCATTTAACACTGAAGCTTTCTTT	CASSQSFNTEAFF
TRBJ1-3	TRBV6-5	TRBD1	.	TGTGCCAGTTTATTACAGGGGACTGGAAACACCATATATTTT	CASLLQGTGNTIYF
TRBJ2-7	TRBV18	TRBD1	.	TGTGCCAGCTCACGGACCGGGACAGGGGTCGAGCAGTACTTC	CASSRTGTGVEQYF
TRBJ2-5	TRBV10-2	.	.	TGCGCCAGCAGTGAGCAAGGGGAGACCCAGTACTTC	CASSEQGETQYF
TRBJ2-7	TRBV7-2	.	.	TGTGCCAGCAGCAGCCGACGGGGCTACGAGCAGTACTTC	CASSSRRGYEQYF
TRBJ2-5	TRBV3-1/TRBV3-2	.	.	TGTGCCAGCAGGAAACAAGAGACCCAGTACTTC	CASRKQETQYF
TRBJ2-5	TRBV28	.	.	TGTGCCAGCTCCAGCACGGGACAAGAGACCCAGTACTTC	CASSSTGQETQYF
TRBJ2-3	TRBV5-5	.	.	TGTGCCAGCAGCTTTGGTCCTGACAAGTCAGATACGCAGTATTTT	CASSFGPDKSDTQYF
TRBJ1-6	TRBV28	TRBD1	.	TGTGCCAGCACCTCACCGGGACAGGGTAATTCACCCCTCCACTTT	CASTSPGQGNSPLHF
TRBJ1-4	TRBV18	.	.	TGTGCCAGCTCGCGGGGGGAGAATGAAAAACTGTTTTTT	CASSRGENEKLFF
TRBJ2-7	TRBV19	TRBD2	.	TGTGCCAGTAGTAACGGGGCGGGAGGCGAGCAGTACTTC	CASSNGAGGEQYF
TRBJ1-6	TRBV5-6	.	.	TGTGCCAGTAGAGTCGGACCGGCCGCTAATTCACCCCTCCACTTT	CASRVGPAANSPLHF
TRBJ1-6	TRBV11-2	.	.	TGTGCCAGCAGCTTTCTGGCAGTGGGGCCAAATTCACCCCTCCACTTT	CASSFLAVGPNSPLHF
TRBJ1-1	TRBV4-1	.	.	TGCGCCACCCGACAAGACATGATGAACACTGAAGCTTTCTTT	CATRQDMMNTEAFF
TRBJ1-1	TRBV5-1	TRBD1	.	TGCGCCAGCAGCCTCATAGGACAGGGTTTGAACACTGAAGCTTTCTTT	CASSLIGQGLNTEAFF
TRBJ1-2	TRBV9	TRBD1	.	TGTGCCAGCAGCGTAGGCAGGGGGAGAGGAGGTGACTATGGCTACACCTTC	CASSVGRGRGGDYGYTF
TRBJ1-1	TRBV4-2	TRBD1	.	TGTGCCAGCAGCCAAGATCCCACAGGGGGTCCCGGTCGGGCTTTCTTT	CASSQDPTGGPGRAFF
TRBJ2-7	TRBV19	TRBD1	.	TGTGCCAGTAGTAGGACAGGGTCCGTCGGAGAGCAGTACTTC	CASSRTGSVGEQYF
TRBJ2-3	TRBV27	TRBD2	.	TGTGCCAGCAGTTCCCCCGGGAGGTCAGATACGCAGTATTTT	CASSSPGRSDTQYF
TRBJ1-2	TRBV28	TRBD1	.	TGTGCCAGCAGTTTGATCGACAGGGGAGGGAGCTTGGGAGGCTACACCTTC	CASSLIDRGGSLGGYTF
TRBJ2-3	TRBV27	.	.	TGTGCCAGCAGTCACTCGGGGGTGTTCGCAGATACGCAGTATTTT	CASSHSGVFADTQYF
TRBJ2-7	TRBV10-3	.	.	TGTGCCATCAGTGAAGGGTGGGAGCAGTACTTC	CAISEGWEQYF
TRBJ1-4	TRBV18	.	.	TGTGCCAGCTCACCGGGCCGGCAGTCAAGTGGGGAAAAACTGTTTTTT	CASSPGRQSSGEKLFF
TRBJ2-2	TRBV24-1	.	.	TGTGCCACCAGTGCCCACCTACCAGGTACCGGGGAGCTGTTTTTT	CATSAHLPGTGELFF
TRBJ2-7	TRBV7-9	TRBD2	.	TGTGCCAGCAGCTTATATATAGGACTAGCGGGATACGAGCAGTACTTC	CASSLYIGLAGYEQYF
TRBJ1-2	TRBV28	.	.	TGTGCCAGCAGTTCGTCCCGGGAGGACTACACCTTC	CASSSSREDYTF
TRBJ2-5	TRBV7-2	.	.	TGTGCCAGCAGCATCCCCGCCTCTTCCCAAGAGACCCAGTACTTC	CASSIPASSQETQYF
TRBJ1-2	TRBV15	.	.	TGTGCCACCAGCAGAGGGGGAGACTATGGCTACACCTTC	CATSRGGDYGYTF
TRBJ1-1	TRBV6-5	.	.	TGTGCCAGCAGTTACGCGGGGGGACGGGGGACTGAAGCTTTCTTT	CASSYAGGRGTEAFF